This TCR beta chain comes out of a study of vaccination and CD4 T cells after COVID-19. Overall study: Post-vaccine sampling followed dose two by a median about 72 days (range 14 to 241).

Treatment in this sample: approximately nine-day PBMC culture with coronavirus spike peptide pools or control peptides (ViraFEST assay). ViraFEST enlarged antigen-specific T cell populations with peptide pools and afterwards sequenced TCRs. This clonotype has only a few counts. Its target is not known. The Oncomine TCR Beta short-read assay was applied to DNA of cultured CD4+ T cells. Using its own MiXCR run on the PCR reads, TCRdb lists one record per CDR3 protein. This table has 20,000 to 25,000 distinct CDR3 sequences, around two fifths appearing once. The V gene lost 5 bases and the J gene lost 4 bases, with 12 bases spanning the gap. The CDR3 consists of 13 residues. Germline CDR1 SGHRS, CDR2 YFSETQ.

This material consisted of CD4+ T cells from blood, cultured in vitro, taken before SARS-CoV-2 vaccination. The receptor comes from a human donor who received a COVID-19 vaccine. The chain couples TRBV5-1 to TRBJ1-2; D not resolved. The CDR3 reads CASRDGRRYGYTF. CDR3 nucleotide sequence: TGCGCCAGCAGGGATGGACGGCGCTATGGCTACACCTTC.